This TCR beta chain was captured in a study of blood T cell repertoires in COVID-19. On the study more broadly: Researchers got acute and convalescent COVID-19 samples from the United States, Italy and Spain.

The data were produced by immunoSEQ multiplex PCR, yet TCRdb's version contains in-frame clones alone and is incomplete. The sample yields some 200,000 clones, 70% to 90% seen once. The germline CDR1 and CDR2 sequences are MNHEY and SVGEGT. The CDR3 is 17 residues long. The V end lost 5 bases, the J end lost 5 bases, and 23 bases lay between the germline ends. Sequencing used peripheral blood. This clonotype was sampled from a man at least 80 years old with acute or convalescent COVID-19. The chain links TRBV6-2 or TRBV6-3 to TRBJ2-3; a possible D gene is TRBD2 (6 bases). CDR3 region: CASSTRRGADLEDTQYF. As DNA, the CDR3 is TGTGCCAGCAGTACGAGGCGGGGAGCGGACCTTGAAGATACGCAGTATTTT.